This is a list of T cell receptor beta chains from one sample in a study of sequential checkpoint blockade in melanoma. The method was immunoSEQ multiplex PCR; TCRdb's version includes in-frame clones alone and lacks a portion of them. The data contain roughly 29,000 clones, approximately 86% of them singletons. The sample in question was CD8+ T cells sorted from blood (inferred from file names), obtained from a patient given nivolumab and ipilimumab in sequence. These receptors all come from a human donor with melanoma. Each CDR3 is given without its conserved first and last residue.

v_gene,CDR3aa
TRBV9,ASSAGTVPNEQY
TRBV9,ASSVLRQGTEAF
TRBV5-6,ASSLAGRHREAEKLF
TRBV6-5,ASNDRGTGYNEQF
TRBV6-5,ASSYFRDRERDGYT
TRBV5-5,ASSLGASNQPQH
TRBV4-2,ASSQEHPSNYGYT
TRBV7-7,ASSLGPQVINEQF
TRBV10-1,ASIGGQGLVYGYT
TRBV19,ASSISGGSNQPQH
TRBV19,ASSGSETGVNIQY
TRBV9,ASSQFQGFPDTQY
TRBV7-6,ASSPYGGTDEQF
TRBV6-9,ASIKSGGAF
TRBV13,ASSLGRALNTEAF
TRBV7-6,ASSLLTLSRMNTEAF
TRBV27,ASSLWAGLHQPQH
TRBV7-8,ASKARDTEAF
TRBV7-2,ASNHGQGMNYGYT
TRBV6-5,ASTVGDANTEAF